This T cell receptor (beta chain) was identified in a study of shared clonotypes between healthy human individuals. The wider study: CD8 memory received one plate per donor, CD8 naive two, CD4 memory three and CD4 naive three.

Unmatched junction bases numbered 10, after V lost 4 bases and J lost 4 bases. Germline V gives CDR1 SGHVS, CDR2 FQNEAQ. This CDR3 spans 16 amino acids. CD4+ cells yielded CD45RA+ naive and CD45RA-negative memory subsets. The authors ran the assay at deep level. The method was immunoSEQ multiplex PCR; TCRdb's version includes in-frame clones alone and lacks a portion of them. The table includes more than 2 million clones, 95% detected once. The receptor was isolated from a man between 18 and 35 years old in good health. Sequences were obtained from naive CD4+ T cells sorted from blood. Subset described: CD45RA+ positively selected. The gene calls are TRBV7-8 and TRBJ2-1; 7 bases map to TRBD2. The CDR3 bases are TGTGCCAGCAGCTCTCGTCTAGCGGAATTATACAATGAGCAGTTCTTC. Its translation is CASSSRLAELYNEQFF.